A selection of T cell receptor beta chains follows, all from one sample in a study of cytomegalovirus exposure and HLA in healthy donors. TCRdb keeps only in-frame clones here, not all; method: immunoSEQ multiplex PCR. The table records some 100,000 clones, 75% to 85% of them present only once. The sample comprised PBMCs. All receptors derive from a woman between 18 and 29 years old in good health and CMV-seronegative. Each CDR3 is given with its conserved first and last residue. A D gene is named only where the DNA matches it firmly. Only part of the rows carry a size: once, few, many, or a class if the clone is expanded.

CDR3,DNA,size,D,J,V,length
CASRAKQGNEQFF,TGTGCCAGCAGGGCTAAACAGGGAAATGAGCAGTTCTTC,NA,NA,TRBJ2-1,TRBV7-3,13
CASSYPQGANYGYTF,TGTGCCAGCAGTTACCCCCAGGGGGCTAACTATGGCTACACCTTC,NA,TRBD1,TRBJ1-2,TRBV6-5,15
CASSSGFYNEQFF,TGTGCCAGTTCGAGCGGGTTCTACAATGAGCAGTTCTTC,NA,NA,TRBJ2-1,TRBV2,13
CAWGHSQPQHF,TGTGCCTGGGGGCATTCTCAGCCCCAGCATTTT,NA,NA,TRBJ1-5,TRBV30,11
CASSPPVGQGAHGYTF,TGTGCCAGCAGTCCACCGGTTGGACAGGGGGCCCATGGCTACACCTTC,NA,TRBD1,TRBJ1-2,TRBV4-2,16
CASSLYRQGQFF,TGCGCCAGCAGCTTGTATCGACAGGGGCAGTTCTTC,NA,TRBD1,TRBJ2-1,TRBV5-1,12
CASSQGVGVTRLELFF,TGCGCCAGCAGCCAAGGCGTCGGGGTCACTCGGTTAGAGCTGTTTTTT,few,NA,TRBJ2-2,TRBV4-3,16
CASSLVRRAETQYF,TGTGCCAGCAGCTTAGTGAGGCGAGCAGAGACCCAGTACTTC,NA,NA,TRBJ2-5,TRBV7-2,14
CASRLRRDSYEQYF,TGTGCCAGCAGATTACGCAGGGACTCCTACGAGCAGTACTTC,NA,NA,TRBJ2-7,TRBV6-1,14
CASSLTVGQPQHF,TGTGCCAGCAGCTTAACTGTGGGCCAGCCCCAGCATTTT,NA,NA,TRBJ1-5,TRBV7-2,13
CASSRSGSGSSYEQYF,TGTGCCAGCAGCCGGTCGGGCAGCGGGAGCTCCTACGAGCAGTACTTC,NA,TRBD2,TRBJ2-7,TRBV4-2,16
CASSYPPGGGDGYTF,TGTGCCAGCAGCTACCCCCCAGGGGGCGGAGACGGCTACACCTTC,NA,TRBD1,TRBJ1-2,TRBV7-8,15
CASSLGNRGYEQYF,TGTGCCAGCAGCTTAGGTAACAGGGGCTACGAGCAGTACTTC,NA,TRBD1,TRBJ2-7,TRBV7-9,14
CSSSQGYNEQFF,TGTTCCAGCAGCCAGGGCTACAATGAGCAGTTCTTC,NA,NA,TRBJ2-1,TRBV7-9,12
CASSSLGGTQYF,TGTGCCAGCAGCTCCCTCGGGGGTACGCAGTATTTT,NA,NA,TRBJ2-3,TRBV7-2,12
CASSLSLGVNTEAFF,TGTGCCAGCAGCTTAAGCCTGGGAGTGAACACTGAAGCTTTCTTT,NA,NA,TRBJ1-1,TRBV11-2,15
CASSKAKRPSGEQYF,TGTGCCAGCAGCAAAGCGAAGCGGCCGTCTGGGGAGCAGTACTTC,NA,NA,TRBJ2-7,TRBV21-1,15
CASLGGPEAFF,TGTGCCAGCCTGGGGGGGCCTGAAGCTTTCTTT,NA,NA,TRBJ1-1,TRBV6-6,11
CASSQSRDRDGAGVREQYF,TGTGCCAGCAGCCAAAGCCGGGACAGGGATGGGGCGGGAGTGCGGGAGCAGTACTTC,few,TRBD1,TRBJ2-7,TRBV11-3,19
CASSLNGMESGNTIYF,TGTGCCAGCAGCTTAAACGGGATGGAGTCTGGAAACACCATATATTTT,NA,NA,TRBJ1-3,TRBV7-3,16
CASSPTGGRVEKLFF,TGCGCCAGCAGCCCTACTGGGGGCAGGGTTGAAAAACTGTTTTTT,NA,NA,TRBJ1-4,TRBV4-1,15
CSVETGQQETQYF,TGCAGCGTTGAGACGGGACAGCAAGAGACCCAGTACTTC,NA,TRBD1,TRBJ2-5,TRBV29-1,13
CASSLRSGSSYNEQFF,TGTGCCAGCAGTTTACGTAGCGGGAGCTCCTACAATGAGCAGTTCTTC,NA,TRBD2,TRBJ2-1,TRBV27,16
CASSDGQEHNEQFF,TGTGCCAGCAGTGACGGACAGGAACACAATGAGCAGTTCTTC,NA,TRBD1,TRBJ2-1,TRBV6-1,14
CASSEEAGGGAKTQYF,TGTGCCAGCAGTGAAGAGGCTGGCGGGGGGGCGAAGACCCAGTACTTC,NA,TRBD2,TRBJ2-5,TRBV6-4,16
CASSHRGGRGETQYF,TGTGCCAGCAGCCATCGGGGCGGGAGAGGAGAGACCCAGTACTTC,NA,TRBD2,TRBJ2-5,TRBV13,15
CASSLEGGGYQPQHF,TGTGCCAGCAGCTTAGAAGGAGGGGGCTATCAGCCCCAGCATTTT,NA,TRBD1,TRBJ1-5,TRBV7-2,15
CASSPADTQYF,TGTGCCAGCAGCCCCGCAGATACGCAGTATTTT,NA,NA,TRBJ2-3,TRBV7-9,11
CASSLARQGRQYF,TGTGCCAGCAGCTTAGCTAGACAGGGCCGTCAGTACTTC,NA,TRBD1,TRBJ2-7,TRBV7-9,13
CASSLDNGYNEQFF,TGTGCCAGCAGCTTAGATAACGGTTACAATGAGCAGTTCTTC,NA,NA,TRBJ2-1,TRBV11-2,14
CAISTGENSPLHF,TGTGCCATCAGTACAGGGGAGAATTCACCCCTCCACTTT,few,TRBD1,TRBJ1-6,TRBV10-3,13
CASSVGGAAVDTQYF,TGTGCCAGCAGTGTCGGGGGGGCAGCGGTAGATACGCAGTATTTT,NA,TRBD2,TRBJ2-3,TRBV28,15
CAIRPGQGAYGYTF,TGTGCCATCAGGCCTGGACAGGGGGCCTATGGCTACACCTTC,NA,TRBD1,TRBJ1-2,TRBV10-3,14
CSSSMGGGNQPQHF,TGTTCCAGCAGCATGGGGGGGGGCAATCAGCCCCAGCATTTT,NA,NA,TRBJ1-5,TRBV7-9,14
CASSSSPTTSGHTQYF,TGTGCCAGCAGCTCATCTCCGACTACCTCAGGACATACGCAGTATTTT,NA,NA,TRBJ2-3,TRBV7-2,16
CASSPGTSGSNEQFF,TGTGCCAGCAGTCCCGGGACTAGCGGGAGCAATGAGCAGTTCTTC,NA,TRBD2,TRBJ2-1,TRBV6-5,15
CASSYSSGISYEQYF,TGTGCCAGCAGTTACTCATCAGGGATCAGCTACGAGCAGTACTTC,NA,NA,TRBJ2-7,TRBV6-6,15
CASSGTGPSGANVLTF,TGTGCCAGCAGCGGCACAGGCCCCTCTGGGGCCAACGTCCTGACTTTC,few,NA,TRBJ2-6,TRBV7-9,16
CASSLHRISYNEQFF,TGTGCCAGCAGCCTCCACAGAATCTCCTACAATGAGCAGTTCTTC,once,NA,TRBJ2-1,TRBV7-9,15
CASSFAKDRTRTDTQYF,TGCGCCAGCAGCTTTGCGAAGGACAGGACCCGCACAGATACGCAGTATTTT,NA,TRBD1,TRBJ2-3,TRBV5-1,17